This TCR beta chain emerged from a study of cytomegalovirus exposure and HLA in healthy donors. Across the study: It was reported in a later analysis that the 100 to 150 validation repertoires used the same platform as the 500 to 700 first-cohort repertoires.

The assay was immunoSEQ multiplex PCR, and TCRdb's table has in-frame clones only and misses some. This table holds approximately 180,000 clones, more than 75% found once. Study-wide results and limits: Most TCR sequences showed up rarely, but some public TCRs showed up in many donors. That first-cohort TCR clusters tended to co-occur in the 130 or so validation repertoires was found in a later analysis. Overall, approximately 150 TCR beta chains were annotated as cytomegalovirus-associated.

This clone came up a few times. What it recognizes is unknown. Sequencing was carried out using PBMCs. The TCR was taken from a young woman in good health and CMV-seronegative.

This CDR3 reads CASSSRDRAFGYTF. Here the CDR3 DNA reads TGTGCCAGCAGTTCCCGGGACAGGGCCTTTGGCTACACCTTC. V usage is TRBV25-1 and J usage is TRBJ1-2; TRBD1 matches at 9 bases. The CDR3 covers 14 residues. Per germline, CDR1 MGHDK and CDR2 SYGVNS. V trimming: 5 bases; J trimming: 7 bases; junction bases outside the gene matches: 8.